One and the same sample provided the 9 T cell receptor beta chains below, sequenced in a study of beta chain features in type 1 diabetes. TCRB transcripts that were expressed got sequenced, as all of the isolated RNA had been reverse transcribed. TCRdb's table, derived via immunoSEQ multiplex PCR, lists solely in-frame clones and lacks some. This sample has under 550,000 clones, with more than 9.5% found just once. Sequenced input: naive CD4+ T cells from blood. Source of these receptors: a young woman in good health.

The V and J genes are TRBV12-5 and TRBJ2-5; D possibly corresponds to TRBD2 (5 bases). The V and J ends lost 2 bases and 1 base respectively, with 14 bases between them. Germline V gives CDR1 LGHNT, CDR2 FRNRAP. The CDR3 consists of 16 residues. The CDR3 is CASGLTPGISQETQYF. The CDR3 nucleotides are TGTGCTAGTGGTTTGACACCCGGGATCAGCCAAGAGACCCAGTACTTC.

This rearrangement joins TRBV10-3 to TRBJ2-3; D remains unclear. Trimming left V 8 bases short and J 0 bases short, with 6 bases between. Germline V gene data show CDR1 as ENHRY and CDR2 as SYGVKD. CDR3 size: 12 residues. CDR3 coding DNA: TGTGCCATCGGTGGAAGCACAGATACGCAGTATTTT. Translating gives CAIGGSTDTQYF.

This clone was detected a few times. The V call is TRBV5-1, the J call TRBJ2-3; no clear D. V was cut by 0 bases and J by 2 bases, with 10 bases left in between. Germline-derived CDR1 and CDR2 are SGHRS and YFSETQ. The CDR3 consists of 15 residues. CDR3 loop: CASSLVARATDTQYF. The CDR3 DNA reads TGCGCCAGCAGCTTGGTGGCCCGAGCCACAGATACGCAGTATTTT.

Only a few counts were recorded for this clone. As DNA, the CDR3 is TGTGCCAGCAGCTTCCGCCACAGGGGGCAGACGGAGACCCAGTACTTC. Translation gives CASSFRHRGQTETQYF. The chain is built from TRBV5-6 and TRBJ2-5; 9 bases line up with TRBD1. CDR3 length equals 16 residues. Germline-derived CDR1 and CDR2 are SGHDT and YYEEEE. With V trimmed by 2 bases and J by 5 bases, 10 bases remained unmatched.

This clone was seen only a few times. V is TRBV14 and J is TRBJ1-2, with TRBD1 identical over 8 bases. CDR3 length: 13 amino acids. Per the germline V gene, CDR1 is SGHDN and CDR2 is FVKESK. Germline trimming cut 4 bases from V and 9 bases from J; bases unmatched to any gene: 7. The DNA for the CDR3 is TGTGCCAGCAGCCCCTGGACAGGGTTTAGCTACACCTTC. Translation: CASSPWTGFSYTF.

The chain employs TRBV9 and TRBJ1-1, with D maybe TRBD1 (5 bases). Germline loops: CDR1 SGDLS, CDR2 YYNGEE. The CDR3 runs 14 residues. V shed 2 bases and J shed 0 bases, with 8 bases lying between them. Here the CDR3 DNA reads TGTGCCAGCAGCGTGGACACGGTGAACACTGAAGCTTTCTTT. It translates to CASSVDTVNTEAFF.

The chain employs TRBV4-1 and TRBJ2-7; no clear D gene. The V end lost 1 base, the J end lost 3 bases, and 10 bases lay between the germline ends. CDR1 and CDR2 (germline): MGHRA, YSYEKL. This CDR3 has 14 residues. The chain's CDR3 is CASSQAGLVYEQYF. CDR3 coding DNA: TGCGCCAGCAGCCAAGCCGGGTTAGTCTACGAGCAGTACTTC.

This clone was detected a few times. Here the CDR3 DNA reads TGTGCCAGCAGCGTAGCCGGGACTAGCGGGAGTGGGAGTGAGCAGTTCTTC. This translates into CASSVAGTSGSGSEQFF. The rearrangement links TRBV9 to TRBJ2-1; 14 bases align to TRBD2. In germline, CDR1 is SGDLS, CDR2 YYNGEE. The CDR3 sequence is 17 residues long. Germline trimming cut 0 bases from V and 9 bases from J; bases unmatched to any gene: 8.

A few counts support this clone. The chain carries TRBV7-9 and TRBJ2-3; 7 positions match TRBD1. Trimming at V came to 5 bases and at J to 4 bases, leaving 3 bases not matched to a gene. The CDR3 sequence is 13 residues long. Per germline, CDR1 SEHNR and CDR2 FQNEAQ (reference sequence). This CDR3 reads CASSHRGADTQYF. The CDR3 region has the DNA TGTGCCAGCAGCCACAGGGGTGCAGATACGCAGTATTTT.